One and the same sample provided the 9 T cell receptor beta chains below, sequenced in a study of blood T cell repertoires in COVID-19. TCRdb's copy holds only in-frame clones and misses some; the assay was immunoSEQ multiplex PCR. The sample holds 300,000 to 500,000 clones, 88% seen once. The sequencing sample was made of PBMCs or T cells enriched from blood (not recorded which). These receptors were taken from a woman between 25 and 40 years old with acute COVID-19.

This clone was picked up a small number of times. This chain joins TRBV19 and TRBJ2-7; TRBD2 matches 9 bases. V trimming: 8 bases; J trimming: 2 bases; junction bases outside the gene matches: 13. The CDR3 has 16 residues. Per the germline V gene, CDR1 is LNHDA and CDR2 is SQIVND (reference sequence). The CDR3 bases are TGTGCCAGTGGCATTCGACGCGGGGGGGGACCCTACGAGCAGTACTTC. Translated: CASGIRRGGGPYEQYF.

This chain links TRBV24-1 with TRBJ2-3; 8 nucleotides align to TRBD1. J lost 0 bases, V lost 4 bases, and 5 bases had no gene match. Germline CDR1 KGHDR, CDR2 SFDVKD. The CDR3 contains 16 residues. In DNA form, the CDR3 reads TGTGCCACCAGTGACCCGACAGGGGCTAGCACAGATACGCAGTATTTT. It translates to CATSDPTGASTDTQYF.

The J gene is TRBJ1-2, the V gene TRBV6-1; D might be TRBD1 (5 bases). Deletions cut 0 bases from V and 2 bases from J, with 13 bases between. This CDR3 is built from 16 residues. CDR1 and CDR2 (germline): MNHNS, SASEGT. The CDR3 region has the DNA TGTGCCAGCAGTGAAGCAATAGGTGGGGGGAACTATGGCTACACCTTC. Its translation is CASSEAIGGGNYGYTF.

The rearrangement uses TRBV15 and TRBJ2-3, with 10 nucleotides matching TRBD2. This CDR3 comprises 14 residues. J lost 2 bases, V lost 9 bases, and 5 bases had no gene match. Germline values: CDR1 LNHNV, CDR2 YYDKDF (reference sequence). The CDR3 region is CATQRGGDTDTQYF. The DNA for the CDR3 is TGTGCCACTCAGCGGGGGGGGGACACAGATACGCAGTATTTT.

The chain recombines TRBV5-1 with TRBJ1-2; perhaps TRBD1 as D (5 bases). Germline V gives CDR1 SGHRS, CDR2 YFSETQ. The length of the CDR3 is 14 residues. Deletions cut 0 bases from V and 7 bases from J, with 13 bases between. In nucleotides, the CDR3 is TGCGCCAGCAGCTTGGGGGAGGGGTCGCGTGGCTACACCTTC. It codes for CASSLGEGSRGYTF.

Regarding this clone: The sample carries other DNA sequences with the same CDR3. The chain joins TRBV19 to TRBJ1-1; TRBD1 is a possible D gene (6 bases). Trimming left V 4 bases short and J 2 bases short, with 8 bases between. The CDR3 spans 13 residues. The germline V gene encodes CDR1 LNHDA and CDR2 SQIVND (reference sequence). CDR3 coding DNA: TGTGCCAGTAGTAGGACAGCAAACACTGAAGCTTTCTTT. Translation gives CASSRTANTEAFF.

V is TRBV5-5 and J is TRBJ1-6, with D possibly TRBD1 on 6 matching bases. The CDR3 consists of 17 residues. Germline V gene lookup returns CDR1 SGHKS and CDR2 YYEKEE (reference sequence). V lost 3 bases, J lost 7 bases, and 20 bases lay in between. This chain's CDR3 is CASSSEYLRDTNSPLHF. The DNA for the CDR3 is TGTGCCAGCAGCTCTGAGTATCTCCGGGACACAAATTCACCCCTCCACTTT.

The genes are TRBV5-5 and TRBJ2-1; 10 bases are shared with TRBD2. J gave up 2 bases and V 0 bases, and 2 bases lay outside the gene matches. Germline assignment: CDR1 SGHKS and CDR2 YYEKEE (reference sequence). The CDR3 runs to 16 residues. The chain's CDR3 is CASSLALAGAYNEQFF. The DNA for the CDR3 is TGTGCCAGCAGCTTGGCCCTAGCGGGGGCCTACAATGAGCAGTTCTTC.

This chain connects TRBV3-1 (or the pseudogene TRBV3-2) to TRBJ1-2, with 11 bases lining up with TRBD1. This CDR3 contains 17 residues. Losses at the gene ends were 4 bases for V and 2 bases for J; bases not matched to a gene: 9. The germline gives CDR1 LGHDT, CDR2 YNNKEL (reference sequence). The CDR3 sequence is CASSPGQGANSNYGYTF. DNA for the CDR3: TGTGCCAGCAGCCCAGGACAGGGGGCCAACTCAAACTATGGCTACACCTTC.